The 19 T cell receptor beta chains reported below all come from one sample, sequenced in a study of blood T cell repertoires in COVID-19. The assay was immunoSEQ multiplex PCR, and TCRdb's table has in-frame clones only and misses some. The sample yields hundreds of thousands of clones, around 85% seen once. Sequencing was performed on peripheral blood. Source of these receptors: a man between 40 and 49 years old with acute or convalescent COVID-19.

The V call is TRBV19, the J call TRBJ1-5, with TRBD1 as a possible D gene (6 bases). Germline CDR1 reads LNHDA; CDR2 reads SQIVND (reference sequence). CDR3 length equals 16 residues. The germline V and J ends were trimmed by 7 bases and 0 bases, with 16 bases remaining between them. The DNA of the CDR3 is TGTGCCAGTACCTCCCAGGGACAATATAGCAATCAGCCCCAGCATTTT. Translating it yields CASTSQGQYSNQPQHF. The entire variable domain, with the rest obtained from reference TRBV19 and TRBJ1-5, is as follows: DGGITQSPKYLFRKEGQNVTLSCEQNLNHDAMYWYRQDPGQGLRLIYYSQIVNDFQKGDIAEGYSVSREKKESFPLTVTSAQKNPTAFYLCASTSQGQYSNQPQHFGDGTRLSIL.

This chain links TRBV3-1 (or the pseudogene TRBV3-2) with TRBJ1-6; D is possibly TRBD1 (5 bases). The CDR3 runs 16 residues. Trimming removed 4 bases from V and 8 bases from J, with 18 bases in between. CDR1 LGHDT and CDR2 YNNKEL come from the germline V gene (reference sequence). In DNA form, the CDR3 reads TGTGCCAGCAGCCTCCAAATGGGGCAGGGCGATTCACCCCTCCACTTT. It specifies CASSLQMGQGDSPLHF.

The CDR3 DNA reads TGTGCCATCAGTGAGCAAGACACTAGCCTCAATGAGCAGTTCTTC. Protein product: CAISEQDTSLNEQFF. The V gene is TRBV10-3, the J gene TRBJ2-1; D is possibly TRBD2 (6 bases). Looked up from germline, CDR1 is ENHRY and CDR2 is SYGVKD. V was cut by 2 bases and J by 6 bases, with 14 bases left in between. The CDR3 extends over 15 amino acids.

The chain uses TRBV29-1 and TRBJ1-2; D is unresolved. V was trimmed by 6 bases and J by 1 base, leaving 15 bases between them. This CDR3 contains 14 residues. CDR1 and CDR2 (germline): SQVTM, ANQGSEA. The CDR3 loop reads CSVPGLRFNYGYTF. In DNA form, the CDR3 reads TGCAGCGTGCCCGGTCTCCGCTTTAACTATGGCTACACCTTC.

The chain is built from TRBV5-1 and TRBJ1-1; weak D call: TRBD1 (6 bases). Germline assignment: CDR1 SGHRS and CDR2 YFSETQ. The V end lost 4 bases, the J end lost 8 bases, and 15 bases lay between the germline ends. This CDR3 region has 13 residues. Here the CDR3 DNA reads TGCGCCAGCAGCCTCGAGGGGGTCGGAGAAGCTTTCTTT. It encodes CASSLEGVGEAFF.

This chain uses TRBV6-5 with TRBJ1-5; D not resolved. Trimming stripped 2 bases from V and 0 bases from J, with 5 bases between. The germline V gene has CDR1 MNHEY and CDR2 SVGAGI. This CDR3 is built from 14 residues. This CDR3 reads CASSYQRSNQPQHF. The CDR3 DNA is TGTGCCAGCAGTTACCAGCGTAGCAATCAGCCCCAGCATTTT.

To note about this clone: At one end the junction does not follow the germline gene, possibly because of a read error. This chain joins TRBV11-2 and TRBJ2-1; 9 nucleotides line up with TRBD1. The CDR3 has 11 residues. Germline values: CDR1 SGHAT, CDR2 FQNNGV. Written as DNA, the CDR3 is TGTGCCAGCAGCTATTCCGGACAGGGGCTCTTC. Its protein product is CASSYSGQGLF.

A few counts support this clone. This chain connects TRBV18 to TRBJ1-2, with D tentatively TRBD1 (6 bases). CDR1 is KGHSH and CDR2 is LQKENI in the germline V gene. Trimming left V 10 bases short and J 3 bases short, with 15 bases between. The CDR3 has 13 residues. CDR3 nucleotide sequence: TGTGCCACCGAGAGACAGGAAGACTATGGCTACACCTTC. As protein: CATERQEDYGYTF.

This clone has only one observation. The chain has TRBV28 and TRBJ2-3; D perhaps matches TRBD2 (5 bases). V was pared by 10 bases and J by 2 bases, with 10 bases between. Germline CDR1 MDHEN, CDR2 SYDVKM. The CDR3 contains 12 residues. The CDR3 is CAIQAATDTQYF. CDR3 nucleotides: TGTGCCATCCAAGCGGCCACAGATACGCAGTATTTT. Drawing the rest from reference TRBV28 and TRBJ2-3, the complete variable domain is DVKVTQSSRYLVKRTGEKVFLECVQDMDHENMFWYRQDPGLGLRLIYFSYDVKMKEKGDIPEGYSVSREKKERFSLILESASTNQTSMYLCAIQAATDTQYFGPGTRLTVL.

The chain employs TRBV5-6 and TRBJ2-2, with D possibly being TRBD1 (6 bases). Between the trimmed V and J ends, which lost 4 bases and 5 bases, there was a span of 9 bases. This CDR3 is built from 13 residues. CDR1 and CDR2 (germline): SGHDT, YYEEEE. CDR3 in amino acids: CASSLGTTGELFF. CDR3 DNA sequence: TGTGCCAGCAGCCTCGGGACAACCGGGGAGCTGTTTTTT.

CDR3 amino acids: CASSLIGGYSTDTQYF. Written as DNA, the CDR3 is TGTGCCAGCAGCTTAATAGGGGGATATAGCACAGATACGCAGTATTTT. The genes are TRBV11-2 and TRBJ2-3; D is possibly TRBD1 (6 bases). Looked up from germline, CDR1 is SGHAT and CDR2 is FQNNGV. Deletions cut 2 bases from V and 0 bases from J, with 12 bases between. The CDR3 covers 16 residues.

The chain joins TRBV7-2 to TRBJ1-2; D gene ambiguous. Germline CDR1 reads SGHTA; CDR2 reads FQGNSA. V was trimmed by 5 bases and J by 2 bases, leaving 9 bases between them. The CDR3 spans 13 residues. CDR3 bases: TGTGCCAGCAGCAATATCCTGAACTATGGCTACACCTTC. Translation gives CASSNILNYGYTF.

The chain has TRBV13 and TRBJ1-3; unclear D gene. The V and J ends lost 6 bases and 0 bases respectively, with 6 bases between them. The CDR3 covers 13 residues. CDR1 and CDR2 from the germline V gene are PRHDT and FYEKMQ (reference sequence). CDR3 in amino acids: CASSYSSGNTIYF. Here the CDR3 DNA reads TGTGCCAGCAGTTACAGCTCTGGAAACACCATATATTTT.

CDR3: CASSPAGQRFGQPQHF. CDR3 nucleotide sequence: TGTGCCAGCTCACCAGCGGGACAGCGGTTTGGTCAGCCCCAGCATTTT. This rearrangement joins TRBV18 to TRBJ1-5; TRBD1 matches at 7 bases. The CDR3 sequence is 16 residues long. Germline CDR1 and CDR2: KGHSH and LQKENI. With 2 bases clipped from V and 6 bases from J, the junction kept 10 bases outside the gene matches.

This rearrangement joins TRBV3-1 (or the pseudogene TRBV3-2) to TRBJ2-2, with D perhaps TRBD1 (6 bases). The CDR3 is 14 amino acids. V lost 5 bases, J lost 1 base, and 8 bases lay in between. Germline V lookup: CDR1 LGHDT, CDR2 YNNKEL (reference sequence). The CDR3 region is CASSRGRNTGELFF. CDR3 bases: TGTGCCAGCAGCAGGGGGAGGAACACCGGGGAGCTGTTTTTT.

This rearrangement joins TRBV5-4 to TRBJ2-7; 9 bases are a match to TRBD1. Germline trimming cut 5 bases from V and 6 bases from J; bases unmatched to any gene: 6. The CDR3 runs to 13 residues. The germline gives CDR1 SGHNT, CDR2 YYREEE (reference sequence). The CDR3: CASRSGQGFEQYF. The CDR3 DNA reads TGTGCCAGCAGATCGGGACAGGGATTCGAGCAGTACTTC.

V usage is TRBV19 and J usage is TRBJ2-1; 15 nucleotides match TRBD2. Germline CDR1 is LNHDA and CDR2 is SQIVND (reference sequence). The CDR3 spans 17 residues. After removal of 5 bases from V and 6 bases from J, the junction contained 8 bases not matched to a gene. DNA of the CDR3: TGTGCCAGTAGTCTCGGACTAGCGGGAGGGCCTGGCAATGAGCAGTTCTTC. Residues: CASSLGLAGGPGNEQFF.

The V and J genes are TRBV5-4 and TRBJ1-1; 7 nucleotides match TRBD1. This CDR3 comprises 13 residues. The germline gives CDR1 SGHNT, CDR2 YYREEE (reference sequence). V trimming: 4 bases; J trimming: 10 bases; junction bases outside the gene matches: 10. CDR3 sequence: CASSHSEQGRAFF. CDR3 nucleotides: TGTGCCAGCAGCCACTCAGAACAGGGGAGAGCTTTCTTT. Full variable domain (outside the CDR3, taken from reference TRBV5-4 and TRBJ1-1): ETGVTQSPTHLIKTRGQQVTLRCSSQSGHNTVSWYQQALGQGPQFIFQYYREEENGRGNFPPRFSGLQFPNYSSELNVNALELDDSALYLCASSHSEQGRAFFGQGTRLTVV.

CDR3 in amino acids: CASSEAYRGYNSPLHF. The CDR3 DNA reads TGTGCCAGCAGTGAAGCTTACAGGGGATATAATTCACCCCTCCACTTT. The chain has TRBV6-1 and TRBJ1-6, with 7 bases identical to TRBD1. There are 16 residues in the CDR3. Germline CDR1 is MNHNS and CDR2 is SASEGT. Trimming cost V 0 bases and J 4 bases; bases outside gene matches: 3.